The clone carrying this T cell receptor beta chain was counted only a few times. 13 Jbeta primers and 60 Vbeta primers were used for the PCR. Data came from immunoSEQ multiplex PCR; TCRdb stores just in-frame clones and leaves some out. The sample consists of some 150,000 clones, 70% to 90% of them appearing once. These data are taken from a study of cytomegalovirus exposure and HLA in healthy donors. The CDR3 length is 15 residues. V shed 4 bases and J shed 1 base, with 13 bases lying between them. CDR1 SGHNT and CDR2 YENEEA come from the germline V gene. The source is a woman younger than 45 in good health and CMV-seronegative. The sample taken for sequencing was PBMCs. This chain connects TRBV11-3 to TRBJ1-1, with unresolved D. In DNA form, the CDR3 reads TGTGCCAGCAGCTCCTCGGCAGGCTCGAACACTGAAGCTTTCTTT. It specifies CASSSSAGSNTEAFF. Full variable domain (remainder filled in from reference TRBV11-3 and TRBJ1-1): EAGVVQSPRYKIIEKKQPVAFWCNPISGHNTLYWYLQNLGQGPELLIRYENEEAVDDSQLPKDRFSAERLKGVDSTLKIQPAELGDSAVYLCASSSSAGSNTEAFFGQGTRLTVV.